The entry below describes one TCR beta chain. The sample is drawn from a study of technical replicates of blood from a handful of donors. The repertoire was sequenced with immunoSEQ multiplex PCR; TCRdb's copy has only in-frame clones and lacks some. The sample has 95,000 or so clones; 85% to 95% are singletons. Germline loops: CDR1 SNHLY, CDR2 FYNNEI. V dropped 7 bases and J dropped 5 bases, with 17 bases sitting between them. This CDR3 is built from 14 residues. The TCR was taken from a human donor in good health. The sequencing input was T cells isolated from PBMCs. The gene calls are TRBV2 and TRBJ2-5, with D perhaps TRBD2 (5 bases). CDR3 DNA: TGTGCCAGCACGGTGGGAGTAGTTTGGGAGACCCAGTACTTC. Encoded protein: CASTVGVVWETQYF. Combining the CDR3 with reference TRBV2 and TRBJ2-5 gives the whole variable domain EPEVTQTPSHQVTQMGQEVILRCVPISNHLYFYWYRQILGQKVEFLVSFYNNEISEKSEIFDDQFSVERPDGSNFTLKIRSTKLEDSAMYFCASTVGVVWETQYFGPGTRLLVL.